This record covers a single T cell receptor (beta chain). The data are from a study of T cell changes during pregnancy in multiple sclerosis. Sequencing was performed with immunoSEQ multiplex PCR; in TCRdb, only in-frame clones are kept and a portion is missing. Here the sample spans 35,000 to 45,000 clones, 91% being singletons. The CDR3 totals 15 residues. Trimming removed 5 bases at V and 2 bases at J, with 15 bases between. CDR1 and CDR2 from the germline V gene are MNHNY and SVGAGI (reference sequence). V gene TRBV6-6 combines with J gene TRBJ1-2; weak D call: TRBD1 (5 bases). Material: CD4+ T cells from peripheral blood mononuclear cells, obtained in the second trimester of pregnancy. This sequence originates from a female donor in good health, enrolled as a control in a pregnancy study. The CDR3 DNA sequence: TGTGCCAGCAGTCCCCCCCGGGGGTCCAACTATGGCTACACCTTC. Encoded protein: CASSPPRGSNYGYTF.